Listed here are 11 T cell receptor beta chains from one sample, sequenced in a study of CD8+ T cells in alopecia areata. As the sequencing template, cDNA was produced by extracting RNA and reverse transcribing it. Data came from immunoSEQ multiplex PCR; TCRdb stores just in-frame clones and leaves some out. This sample has tens of thousands of clones, with about 53% found just once. Sequencing used NKG2D-high CD8+ T cells sorted from blood. The receptors were gathered from a human donor with alopecia areata.

V gene TRBV9 combines with J gene TRBJ2-6; D gene unclear. V was pared by 3 bases and J by 2 bases, with 9 bases between. Germline lookup yields CDR1 SGDLS and CDR2 YYNGEE. CDR3 length equals 15 residues. The CDR3 loop is CASSAPPPGANVLTF. The CDR3 DNA is TGTGCCAGCAGCGCCCCCCCTCCTGGGGCCAACGTCCTGACTTTC.

The count of this clone is one. This rearrangement joins TRBV27 to TRBJ2-1; 10 bases are a match to TRBD2. Trimming removed 10 bases from V and 1 base from J; junction bases left unmatched: 16. CDR1 MNHEY and CDR2 SMNVEV come from the germline V gene (reference sequence). The CDR3 consists of 18 residues. The CDR3 loop is CATLSGLAGERSYNEQFF. As DNA, the CDR3 is TGTGCCACGCTCTCCGGGCTAGCGGGAGAGAGATCCTACAATGAGCAGTTCTTC.

The chain recombines TRBV11-2 with TRBJ2-5; 7 bases line up with TRBD1. Germline assignment: CDR1 SGHAT and CDR2 FQNNGV. With V trimmed by 6 bases and J by 5 bases, 15 bases remained unmatched. CDR3 length equals 16 residues. This chain's CDR3 is CASSAGTAPTRETQYF. CDR3 bases: TGTGCCAGCAGTGCCGGGACAGCGCCAACGAGGGAGACCCAGTACTTC.

The chain employs TRBV2 and TRBJ1-2; D is perhaps TRBD1 (5 bases). Trimming removed 3 bases at V and 5 bases at J, with 13 bases between. The CDR3 has 14 residues. CDR1 and CDR2 (germline): SNHLY, FYNNEI. CDR3 bases: TGTGCCAGCAGTGAGAGGGGCCGCACGTATGGCTACACCTTC. Translating it yields CASSERGRTYGYTF.

This clone was recorded a few times. The chain recombines TRBV7-9 with TRBJ2-1; D gene ambiguous. The CDR3 has 14 residues. Germline assignment: CDR1 SEHNR and CDR2 FQNEAQ (reference sequence). Trimming removed 5 bases at V and 8 bases at J, with 16 bases between. The CDR3 DNA sequence: TGTGCCAGCAGCAATGCGGTGGCCGACCATGAGCAGTTCTTC. It specifies CASSNAVADHEQFF.

V usage is TRBV13 and J usage is TRBJ2-1, with D possibly matching TRBD1 (5 bases). Between the trimmed V and J ends, which lost 2 bases and 8 bases, there was a span of 19 bases. Germline CDR1 reads PRHDT; CDR2 reads FYEKMQ (reference sequence). The CDR3 loop spans 16 amino acids. In DNA, the CDR3 is TGTGCCAGCAGCTTACGGTTACTCCCCCAGGGTCATGAGCAGTTCTTC. Amino acid sequence: CASSLRLLPQGHEQFF.

This chain links TRBV27 with TRBJ1-2, with unresolved D. Germline assignment: CDR1 MNHEY and CDR2 SMNVEV (reference sequence). V lost 2 bases and J lost 4, with 11 bases in between. The CDR3 is 14 amino acids. CDR3 nucleotide sequence: TGTGCCAGCAGTTTAGGGGTTATGGGCTATGGCTACACCTTC. Protein: CASSLGVMGYGYTF.

V is TRBV27 and J is TRBJ2-1; no reliable D call. The CDR3 is 13 amino acids. In germline, CDR1 is MNHEY, CDR2 SMNVEV (reference sequence). V lost 2 bases and J lost 10, with 12 bases in between. The CDR3 here is CASSLLPGDEQFF. DNA for the CDR3: TGTGCCAGCAGTTTACTCCCCGGAGACGAGCAGTTCTTC.

V usage is TRBV4-1 and J usage is TRBJ2-5; TRBD1 aligns across 9 bases. With V trimmed by 0 bases and J by 5 bases, 4 bases remained unmatched. The CDR3 is 15 amino acids. Germline V CDR1 and CDR2: MGHRA, YSYEKL. The CDR3 DNA sequence: TGCGCCAGCAGCCAAGATGGGGACAGGGAGGAGACCCAGTACTTC. This sequence encodes CASSQDGDREETQYF.

V usage is TRBV13 and J usage is TRBJ2-7; TRBD2 is a possible D gene (6 bases). Trimming removed 5 bases from V and 7 bases from J, with 18 bases in between. Germline V gives CDR1 PRHDT, CDR2 FYEKMQ (reference sequence). The CDR3 spans 14 residues. The CDR3, as DNA: TGTGCCAGCAGCCGAGGTGGCGGGACGGGGGAGCAGTACTTC. This encodes CASSRGGGTGEQYF. Complete variable domain (other parts from reference TRBV13 and TRBJ2-7): AAGVIQSPRHLIKEKRETATLKCYPIPRHDTVYWYQQGPGQDPQFLISFYEKMQSDKGSIPDRFSAQQFSDYHSELNMSSLELGDSALYFCASSRGGGTGEQYFGPGTRLTVT.

This clone was seen a handful of times. Distinct nucleotide sequences in the sample also encode this CDR3. The genes are TRBV5-1 and TRBJ2-3; 8 bases fit TRBD2. CDR3 length: 14 amino acids. The V gene's germline CDR1 is SGHRS and CDR2 YFSETQ. The V and J ends lost 4 bases and 1 base, in that order; junction bases with no gene match: 2. This CDR3 is CASSRGGGTDTQYF. CDR3 bases: TGCGCCAGCAGCCGGGGGGGCGGCACAGATACGCAGTATTTT.